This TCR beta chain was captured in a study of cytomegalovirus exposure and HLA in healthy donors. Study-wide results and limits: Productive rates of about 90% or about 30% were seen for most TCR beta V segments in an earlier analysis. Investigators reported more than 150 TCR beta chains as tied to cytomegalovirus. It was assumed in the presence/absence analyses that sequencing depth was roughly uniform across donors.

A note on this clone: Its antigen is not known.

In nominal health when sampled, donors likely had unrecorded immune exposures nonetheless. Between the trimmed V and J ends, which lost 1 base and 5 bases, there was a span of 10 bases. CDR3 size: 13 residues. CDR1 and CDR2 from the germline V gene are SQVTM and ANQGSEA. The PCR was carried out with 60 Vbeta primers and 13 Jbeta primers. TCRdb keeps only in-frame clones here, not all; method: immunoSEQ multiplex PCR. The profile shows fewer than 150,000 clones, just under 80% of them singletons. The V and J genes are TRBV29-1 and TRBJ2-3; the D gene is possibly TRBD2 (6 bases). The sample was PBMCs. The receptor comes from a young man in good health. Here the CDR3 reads CSVEVVGGDTQYF. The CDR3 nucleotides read TGCAGCGTTGAAGTGGTGGGAGGAGATACGCAGTATTTT.